This T cell receptor beta chain derives from a study of shared clonotypes between healthy human individuals. Study summary: There were three CD4 naive, three CD4 memory, two CD8 naive and one CD8 memory plates per donor.

Details on this clone: What it recognizes is unknown.

General study findings and limits: Clonotypes shared by all four sorted-subset donors had higher generation probabilities than non-shared clonotypes.

Some clones are missing from TCRdb's copy, which holds only in-frame ones; the method was immunoSEQ multiplex PCR. The table lists millions of clones, roughly 95% of them singletons, with 0.13% in the top ten. Germline-derived CDR1 and CDR2 are SGHTA and FQGTGA. Trimming removed 4 bases from V and 0 bases from J, with 10 bases in between. The length of the CDR3 is 15 residues. All donors qualified as healthy HIV-negative adults and had experienced no recent acute infections or vaccinations. All the donors were Caucasian adults who lived in Nashville, Tennessee. The sequenced material came from naive CD4+ T cells sorted from blood. The subset was: CD45RA+ positively selected. The chain is built from TRBV7-3 and TRBJ1-3; tentative D call: TRBD1 (6 bases). The sequence derives from a man aged 18-30 years in good health. The CDR3 here is CASSSGQPSGNTIYF. The CDR3 region has the DNA TGTGCCAGCAGCTCAGGACAGCCCTCTGGAAACACCATATATTTT. The complete variable domain, with remaining parts taken from reference TRBV7-3 and TRBJ1-3, reads GAGVSQTPSNKVTEKGKYVELRCDPISGHTALYWYRQSLGQGPEFLIYFQGTGAADDSGLPNDRFFAVRPEGSVSTLKIQRTERGDSAVYLCASSSGQPSGNTIYFGEGSWLTVV.